The next 20 T cell receptor beta chains were all read from a single sample in a study of T cell responses to AZD1222 COVID-19 vaccine. Profiling relied on immunoSEQ multiplex PCR, and the TCRdb table lists in-frame clones only, not all of them. The sample has 150,000 or so clones, about 90% seen once; the top ten hold 1.5% to 2%. This material consisted of peripheral blood, taken on day 0 of AZD1222 vaccination. The receptors come from an adult in good health.

The gene calls are TRBV5-1 and TRBJ1-2; 10 positions match TRBD1. The CDR3 is 15 amino acids. Germline V gene sequence: CDR1 SGHRS, CDR2 YFSETQ. V was clipped by 3 bases and J by 4 bases; unmatched bases: 6. The CDR3 bases are TGCGCCAGCAGCTCTCCGACAGGGGGCGTCTATGGCTACACCTTC. Encoded protein: CASSSPTGGVYGYTF.

For the CDR3, the DNA is TGTGCCAGCAGTTTAGTCGGGACAGGATATAGCAATCAGCCCCAGCATTTT. This sequence encodes CASSLVGTGYSNQPQHF. The chain uses TRBV28 and TRBJ1-5, with 8 positions matching TRBD1. CDR3 size: 17 residues. Germline assignment: CDR1 MDHEN and CDR2 SYDVKM. V lost 2 bases, J lost 0 bases, and 6 bases stayed unmatched.

The chain recombines TRBV2 with TRBJ2-2, with TRBD2 matching 12 bases. The CDR3 is 17 residues long. After removal of 6 bases from V and 1 base from J, the junction contained 6 bases not matched to a gene. CDR1 SNHLY and CDR2 FYNNEI come from the germline V gene. Here the CDR3 DNA reads TGTGCCAGCAGACTTCTAGCGGGGGGGCGGAACACCGGGGAGCTGTTTTTT. This sequence encodes CASRLLAGGRNTGELFF.

The genes are TRBV19 and TRBJ2-6; D is unclear. The germline gives CDR1 LNHDA, CDR2 SQIVND (reference sequence). CDR3 size: 13 residues. Trimming took off 5 bases at V and 0 bases at J, with 2 bases between the two ends. Here the CDR3 reads CASSASGANVLTF. Here the CDR3 DNA reads TGTGCCAGTAGTGCCTCTGGGGCCAACGTCCTGACTTTC.

V usage is TRBV5-1 and J usage is TRBJ2-5, with 7 bases lining up with TRBD2. The length of the CDR3 is 14 residues. Germline V gene lookup returns CDR1 SGHRS and CDR2 YFSETQ. V lost 0 bases, J lost 5 bases, and 4 bases stayed unmatched. CDR3 residues: CASSLEVSGETQYF. In nucleotides, the CDR3 is TGCGCCAGCAGCTTGGAGGTTAGCGGGGAGACCCAGTACTTC.

This chain connects TRBV4-2 to TRBJ2-3; TRBD2 matches 11 bases. Germline V CDR1 and CDR2: LGHNA, YNFKEQ. V lost 1 base, J lost 4 bases, and 13 bases stayed unmatched. The CDR3 totals 19 residues. In nucleotides, the CDR3 is TGTGCCAGCAGCCAAGGGACTAGCGGGCACGGGGGGTGGGCAGATACGCAGTATTTT. It yields the protein CASSQGTSGHGGWADTQYF.

The chain recombines TRBV25-1 with TRBJ2-4; the D gene could be TRBD1 or TRBD2 (6 bases each). This CDR3 region has 14 residues. Trimming took 3 bases from V and 6 from J, leaving 12 bases between them. Germline V gene lookup returns CDR1 MGHDK and CDR2 SYGVNS. This CDR3 reads CASSEGGMLNIQYF. For the CDR3, the DNA is TGTGCCAGCAGTGAGGGGGGCATGCTAAACATTCAGTACTTC.

The chain uses TRBV15 and TRBJ2-5; tentatively, D is TRBD1 (6 bases). Deletions cut 1 base from V and 4 bases from J, with 10 bases between. From germline, CDR1 is LNHNV and CDR2 YYDKDF (reference sequence). This CDR3 spans 14 amino acids. The CDR3 nucleotides read TGTGCCACCAGCAGAGGGGGACAAGGAGAGACCCAGTACTTC. Its protein product is CATSRGGQGETQYF.

This clone was recorded a few times. The chain joins TRBV27 to TRBJ1-2; TRBD1 matches 7 bases. Unmatched junction bases numbered 8, after V lost 6 bases and J lost 7 bases. CDR1 is MNHEY, CDR2 SMNVEV, per germline (reference sequence). CDR3 length equals 13 residues. The CDR3: CASSDRVSSGYTF. The CDR3 region has the DNA TGTGCCAGCAGCGACAGGGTTAGTTCTGGCTACACCTTC.

DNA of the CDR3: TGCGCCAGCAGTGAGGGGAGCAACACCATATATTTT. Its protein is CASSEGSNTIYF. The rearrangement links TRBV10-2 to TRBJ1-3; D is unclear. Germline V gene sequence: CDR1 WSHSY, CDR2 SAAADI. The V end lost 2 bases, the J end lost 7 bases, and 6 bases lay between the germline ends. CDR3 length: 12 amino acids.

V is TRBV6-5 and J is TRBJ1-6; D remains unclear. The CDR3 is 15 residues long. Trimming left V 5 bases short and J 10 bases short, with 18 bases between. Germline V gives CDR1 MNHEY, CDR2 SVGAGI. The CDR3 region has the DNA TGTGCCAGCAGTCCGGTGGGATCGGGTGCCTCACCCCTCCACTTT. It specifies CASSPVGSGASPLHF.

The gene calls are TRBV2 and TRBJ1-2, with 7 bases aligning to TRBD1. The CDR3 spans 14 residues. V was clipped by 8 bases and J by 4 bases; unmatched bases: 10. CDR1 SNHLY and CDR2 FYNNEI come from the germline V gene. CDR3 in DNA: TGTGCCAGCCAAGGGGGCGCCGCTGTCTATGGCTACACCTTC. Translated: CASQGGAAVYGYTF.

J is TRBJ1-1 and V is TRBV6-2 or TRBV6-3; 8 bases fit TRBD1. CDR3 length: 15 residues. Germline loops: CDR1 MNHEY, CDR2 SVGEGT. J lost 1 base, V lost 6 bases, and 7 bases had no gene match. This chain's CDR3 is CASSGGQGWNTEAFF. The DNA of the CDR3 is TGTGCCAGCAGCGGCGGACAGGGCTGGAACACTGAAGCTTTCTTT.

V and J are TRBV10-3 and TRBJ1-6, with a tentative D call TRBD1 (5 bases). Germline CDR1 is ENHRY and CDR2 is SYGVKD. The CDR3 totals 16 residues. Trimming removed 2 bases at V and 9 bases at J, with 17 bases between. CDR3 in DNA: TGTGCCATCAGTGAGAACCCTGGGGGGGGGAGTTCACCCCTCCACTTT. Protein sequence: CAISENPGGGSSPLHF.

The V call is TRBV19, the J call TRBJ1-5; 9 bases match TRBD1. Losses at the gene ends were 6 bases for V and 6 bases for J; bases not matched to a gene: 9. Germline V gene sequence: CDR1 LNHDA, CDR2 SQIVND (reference sequence). The CDR3 has 15 residues. The CDR3 nucleotides read TGTGCCAGTAGCCGGGACAGGGCAGGGAGTCAGCCCCAGCATTTT. This sequence encodes CASSRDRAGSQPQHF.

J is TRBJ1-2 and V is TRBV13; 11 nucleotides match TRBD1. The V and J ends lost 5 bases and 5 bases, in that order; junction bases with no gene match: 4. The germline gives CDR1 PRHDT, CDR2 FYEKMQ (reference sequence). The CDR3 spans 14 residues. The CDR3 nucleotides read TGTGCCAGCAGCCGAGGACAGGGGGCTTATGGCTACACCTTC. This codes for CASSRGQGAYGYTF.

The V gene is TRBV27, the J gene TRBJ1-4; TRBD1 might be the D (5 bases). Germline-derived CDR1 and CDR2 are MNHEY and SMNVEV (reference sequence). Trimming pared 4 bases from V and 7 bases from J, leaving 16 bases between. CDR3 size: 15 residues. DNA of the CDR3: TGTGCCAGCAGTTCCCGAGGTGGTAGGGGTGAAAAACTGTTTTTT. Translated: CASSSRGGRGEKLFF.

This rearrangement joins TRBV5-5 to TRBJ1-5; TRBD1 might be the D (5 bases). V was cut by 1 base and J by 3 bases, with 14 bases left in between. The CDR3 totals 16 residues. From germline, CDR1 is SGHKS and CDR2 YYEKEE (reference sequence). The CDR3 sequence: CASSLFPRAANQPQHF. CDR3 DNA sequence: TGTGCCAGCAGCTTGTTCCCCAGGGCCGCCAATCAGCCCCAGCATTTT.

V gene TRBV15 combines with J gene TRBJ1-2, with D possibly matching TRBD1 (5 bases). The V end was cut by 0 bases, the J end by 10 bases, with 18 bases between. Germline-derived CDR1 and CDR2 are LNHNV and YYDKDF (reference sequence). This CDR3 has 15 residues. The CDR3 region has the DNA TGTGCCACCAGCAGAGATGGCAGGGTTCAAGATATCTACACCTTC. It yields the protein CATSRDGRVQDIYTF.

The rearrangement uses TRBV12-3 or TRBV12-4 and TRBJ1-5; a weak D match, TRBD1 (6 bases). The CDR3 loop spans 13 amino acids. The V and J ends lost 3 bases and 6 bases respectively, with 9 bases between them. The CDR3 DNA sequence: TGTGCCAGCAGTTTCGGGGGGCGTCAGCCCCAGCATTTT. Its translation is CASSFGGRQPQHF.